This T cell receptor beta chain was obtained from a study of PD-L1 blockade in urothelial cancer (dated by TCRdb to about 2017). Notes on the research overall: Therapy was started at some point between 2013 and 2015 for all patients, and atezolizumab 1,200 mg was administered intravenously every 3 weeks. Durable clinical benefit was defined as progression-free survival longer than 6 months, and TCR features were also tested against progression-free and overall survival. A median of around 150,000 T cells and fewer than 85,000 unique TCRs was obtained from blood samples, and a median clonality of approximately 0.08 was observed. Pretreatment tumor samples, along with matched peripheral blood collected serially before and after atezolizumab treatment, underwent TCR sequencing. Patients had an ECOG performance status of 0 or 1 and had received between 0 and 3 prior chemotherapy regimens. About nine tenths of the roughly 29 patients were males with bladder-origin urothelial cancer, and about 60% of the roughly 29 reported a prior smoking history. Blood samples were analyzed 3 weeks after the start of treatment (second dose) and 6 weeks after the start of treatment. Pretreatment blood TCR-seq was available for about 30 patients, at least one posttreatment blood collection was obtained for about 25 patients, and tumor TCR-seq was available for about 25 patients. Durable clinical benefit was achieved by nine patients but not by the remaining 20. The study, an exploratory multi-omic analysis, examined somatic, immune and clinical correlates of response to PD-L1 blockade with atezolizumab in urothelial cancer. In the same patients, whole exome sequencing and RNA sequencing of pretreatment tumors were performed in addition to TCR sequencing.

Findings and caveats that apply to the study as a whole: Among patients with durable benefit, tumor-associated TCR clones showed greater expansion in peripheral blood 3 weeks after treatment started (n ≈ 23, p = 0.022). A pretreatment peripheral blood TCR clonality below the median was linked to improved progression-free and overall survival. Small sample size (n ≈ 30) and many exploratory analyses mean the results are intended to be hypothesis-generating.

The time point label of this sample denotes: peripheral blood 6 weeks after treatment start. A cohort of around 28 patients with locally advanced or metastatic urothelial carcinoma, treated at Memorial Sloan Kettering on a trial protocol, was included. Peripheral blood mononuclear cells were collected pretreatment and during treatment, at between 1 and 8 total time points per patient. The Qiagen DNeasy Blood extraction kit was used to purify genomic DNA from total PBMCs and from tumor samples. PBMCs were collected pretreatment and during treatment, and were isolated and stored as previously described. The CDR3 covers 15 residues, taking in both the cysteine and the phenylalanine. The DNA shown is the 45-base CDR3, in frame from base 1. The germline V gene specifies SGHRS as CDR1 and YFSETQ as CDR2. Relative to germline, V is missing 4 bases and J is missing 0 bases, with 7 bases of the junction outside any gene match.

To note about this clone: The target of this receptor is not known. No quality values exist for individual bases; no much larger clone is one base distant.

Each PCR received spiked-in synthetic TCR analog templates so that absolute template abundance could be estimated from read counts. The immunoSEQ assay was used to amplify TCRbeta CDR3 regions from genomic DNA with bias-controlled V and J gene primers. Sequencing of rearranged TCRbeta segments was performed at approximately 20X coverage. The study's own analysis went as follows. Clustering was used to correct sequencing errors, and CDR3s were annotated against IMGT so that V, D and J genes could be assigned. Out-of-frame and stop-codon sequences were excluded, and only productive TCRbeta rearrangements were used in downstream analyses. To compute clonality, Shannon entropy was normalized by the log of the number of unique productive sequences and then subtracted from one. Fisher's exact test with Benjamini-Hochberg correction, at a threshold of adjusted p below 0.01, was used to find clones that differed between time points or between blood and tumor. The clones in this table, taken by TCRdb from immuneACCESS, are in-frame only. Not every clone is retained; where verified, under half of the shortfall comes from an unresolved V gene, and the cause of the rest is unknown. V and J calls and clone size are given by that table; D and trimming were obtained from the DNA. The sample table records about 30,000 clones; roughly 87% of these occur just once. The top ten hold about 7.8% of the sample.

This receptor was obtained from an elderly man with urothelial cancer. The V and J segments used are TRBV5-1 and TRBJ2-7, and TRBD2 matches 7 of the central bases. The specimen was PBMCs, collected around atezolizumab (anti-PD-L1) treatment. The CDR3 protein: CASSPGGGSSYEQYF. Here is the DNA: TGCGCCAGCAGCCCGGGGGGAGGGAGCTCCTACGAGCAGTACTTC.